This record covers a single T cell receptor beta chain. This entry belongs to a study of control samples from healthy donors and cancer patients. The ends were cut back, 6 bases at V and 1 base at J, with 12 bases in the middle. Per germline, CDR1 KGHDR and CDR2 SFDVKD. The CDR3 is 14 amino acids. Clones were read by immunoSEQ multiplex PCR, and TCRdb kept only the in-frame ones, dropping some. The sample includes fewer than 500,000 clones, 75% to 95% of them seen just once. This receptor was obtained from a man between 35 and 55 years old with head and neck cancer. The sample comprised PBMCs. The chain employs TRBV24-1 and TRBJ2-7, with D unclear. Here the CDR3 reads CATSLGVGSYEQYF. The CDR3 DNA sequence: TGTGCCACCAGTCTTGGGGTGGGGTCCTACGAGCAGTACTTC.